This passage covers 23 T cell receptor beta chains from one sample sequenced in a study of CD8+CD57+ T cells in acquired aplastic anemia. Both TCR beta VDJ combination and CDR3 sequence profiling were carried out. Genomic DNA was the template for this profiling. One entry per CDR3 protein results from TCRdb running MiXCR on the reads. The data show a few hundred thousand distinct CDR3 sequences, roughly 53% seen once. Only patients with CD8+CD57+ cell expansion on flow cytometry were chosen for sequencing. The sequenced sample was sorted CD4+, CD8+, or CD8+CD57+ T cells (not recorded which) from PBMCs. These receptors were collected from a human donor with aplastic anemia.

This clonotype showed up just once. This chain connects TRBV20-1 to TRBJ2-7; 8 nucleotides line up with TRBD2. The CDR3 sequence is 15 residues long. In germline, CDR1 is DFQATT, CDR2 SNEGSKA (reference sequence). The V and J ends lost 6 bases and 7 bases, in that order; junction bases with no gene match: 17. CDR3 DNA: TGCAGTGCCCTCGGCGAACTAGCGGCCGAACGAGAGCAGTACTTC. Translated, it gives CSALGELAAEREQYF.

There are many counts of this clonotype. The V and J genes are TRBV11-2 and TRBJ1-2; TRBD1 matches 8 bases. With V trimmed by 4 bases and J by 5 bases, 9 bases remained unmatched. The CDR3 is 15 residues long. Looked up from germline, CDR1 is SGHAT and CDR2 is FQNNGV. CDR3 coding DNA: TGTGCCAGCAGCTCTCAGGGGGCGCCGGCGTATGGCTACACCTTC. Its protein product is CASSSQGAPAYGYTF.

V usage is TRBV20-1 and J usage is TRBJ2-3, with TRBD2 matching 7 bases. CDR1 DFQATT and CDR2 SNEGSKA come from the germline V gene (reference sequence). With 5 bases clipped from V and 11 bases from J, the junction kept 13 bases outside the gene matches. The CDR3 covers 13 residues. The CDR3 loop is CSAQGTTYNEQYF. Written as DNA, the CDR3 is TGCAGTGCTCAAGGGACTACCTACAATGAGCAGTATTTT.

In its sample, this clonotype was seen many times. The chain carries TRBV10-3 and TRBJ1-6; 11 positions agree with TRBD1. Germline loops: CDR1 ENHRY, CDR2 SYGVKD. The CDR3 has 16 residues. V shed 6 bases and J 1 base; nucleotides not matched to a gene: 2. CDR3 sequence reads: CAIRGQGGSYNSPLHF. The CDR3 bases are TGTGCCATCAGGGGACAGGGGGGATCCTATAATTCACCCCTCCACTTT.

There are many counts of this clonotype. CDR3 DNA sequence: TGTGCCAGCAGCCAGACAGGGGTTAAGGGTGAAAAACTGTTTTTT. Translated: CASSQTGVKGEKLFF. This rearrangement joins TRBV3-1 to TRBJ1-4, with 8 positions matching TRBD1. CDR1 and CDR2 (germline): LGHDT, YNNKEL (reference sequence). The J segment lost 7 bases and the V segment lost 3 bases, leaving 7 bases of the junction unmatched. The CDR3 runs to 15 residues.

The chain uses TRBV7-9 and TRBJ2-4; D is ambiguous. The CDR3 consists of 12 residues. Germline V lookup: CDR1 SEHNR, CDR2 FQNEAQ (reference sequence). With 5 bases removed from V and 5 bases from J, the gap between germline ends came to 7 bases. DNA for the CDR3: TGTGCCAGCAGCCCCTCCCAAAACATTCAGTACTTC. It codes for CASSPSQNIQYF.

This sequence joins TRBV11-3 and TRBJ2-3; D is unclear. The germline V gene encodes CDR1 SGHNT and CDR2 YENEEA. V lost 5 bases to trimming and J lost 6 bases, with 9 bases between them. The CDR3 consists of 12 residues. Here the CDR3 reads CASSPFRDTQYF. CDR3 DNA sequence: TGTGCCAGCAGCCCCTTTAGGGATACGCAGTATTTT.

In its sample, this clonotype was seen many times. The rearrangement uses TRBV24-1 and TRBJ2-3; the D gene is possibly TRBD1 (5 bases). Germline-derived CDR1 and CDR2 are KGHDR and SFDVKD. This CDR3 is built from 17 residues. Deletions cut 5 bases from V and 1 base from J, with 18 bases between. For the CDR3, the DNA is TGTGCCACCAGTGTGGGCTGGGGCGCATCCGGCACAGATACGCAGTATTTT. This codes for CATSVGWGASGTDTQYF.

On this clonotype: A much larger clone sits a single nucleotide away, making a read error possible. The chain recombines TRBV20-1 with TRBJ2-2, with D uncertain. The V gene's germline CDR1 is DFQATT and CDR2 SNEGSKA (reference sequence). V was pared by 6 bases and J by 2 bases, with 10 bases between. The CDR3 loop spans 13 amino acids. The CDR3 DNA sequence: TGCAGTGCCGGTACTGCCAACACCGGGGAGCTGTTTTTT. Its protein product is CSAGTANTGELFF.

In this sample, this clonotype turned up a few times. The rearrangement uses TRBV19 and TRBJ2-1; 7 bases match TRBD2. Per the germline V gene, CDR1 is LNHDA and CDR2 is SQIVND (reference sequence). J was trimmed by 1 base and V by 5 bases; bases with no gene match: 5. The CDR3 sequence is 15 residues long. The DNA of the CDR3 is TGTGCCAGTAGTTTCGGGGGGAGGTCCTACAATGAGCAGTTCTTC. This translates into CASSFGGRSYNEQFF.

This clonotype was counted between two and nine times. V gene TRBV7-6 combines with J gene TRBJ2-5; possible D gene TRBD1, 6 bases. V lost 1 base to trimming and J lost 5 bases, with 8 bases between them. The CDR3 covers 13 residues. The germline V gene has CDR1 SGHVS and CDR2 FNYEAQ. CDR3 coding DNA: TGTGCCAGCAGCTTAGGCCAGGGGGAGACCCAGTACTTC. Encoded protein: CASSLGQGETQYF. The complete variable domain, with remaining parts taken from reference TRBV7-6 and TRBJ2-5, reads GAGVSQSPRYKVTKRGQDVALRCDPISGHVSLYWYRQALGQGPEFLTYFNYEAQQDKSGLPNDRFSAERPEGSISTLTIQRTEQRDSAMYRCASSLGQGETQYFGPGTRLLVL.

In DNA, the CDR3 is TGCAGTGCCCCGGGACTAGATCGTCGTGAGCAGTTCTTC. Amino acid sequence: CSAPGLDRREQFF. The chain has TRBV20-1 and TRBJ2-1; 8 bases line up with TRBD2. The CDR3 spans 13 residues. Germline CDR1 reads DFQATT; CDR2 reads SNEGSKA (reference sequence). V shed 6 bases and J 9 bases; nucleotides not matched to a gene: 10.

Ten or more counts support this clonotype. The DNA for the CDR3 is TGCGCCAGCAGCCTCGCCGGGGGATCCCAAGAGACCCAGTACTTC. Its translation is CASSLAGGSQETQYF. The V gene is TRBV5-1, the J gene TRBJ2-5, with a weak D call TRBD2 (6 bases). The CDR3 is 15 residues long. With 4 bases removed from V and 1 base from J, the gap between germline ends came to 14 bases. Germline loops: CDR1 SGHRS, CDR2 YFSETQ. Full variable domain (rest looked up from reference TRBV5-1 and TRBJ2-5): KAGVTQTPRYLIKTRGQQVTLSCSPISGHRSVSWYQQTPGQGLQFLFEYFSETQRNKGNFPGRFSGRQFSNSRSEMNVSTLELGDSALYLCASSLAGGSQETQYFGPGTRLLVL.

This chain joins TRBV9 and TRBJ2-1; D gene uncertain. Germline CDR1 reads SGDLS; CDR2 reads YYNGEE. The CDR3 loop spans 14 amino acids. Trimming stripped 0 bases from V and 2 bases from J, with 6 bases between. The CDR3 DNA reads TGTGCCAGCAGCGTAGGTGGGACCTACAATGAGCAGTTCTTC. Translating it yields CASSVGGTYNEQFF.

This clonotype appeared once. The chain combines TRBV5-4 with TRBJ2-1; D unresolved. Trimming took 2 bases from V and 6 from J, leaving 6 bases between them. CDR3 size: 12 residues. Germline CDR1 SGHNT, CDR2 YYREEE (reference sequence). The DNA of the CDR3 is TGTGCCAGCAGCTTTGAACTCAATGAGCAGTTCTTC. This encodes CASSFELNEQFF.

The chain employs TRBV25-1 and TRBJ1-6; 9 nucleotides match TRBD1. The CDR3 has 13 amino acids. Germline CDR1 MGHDK, CDR2 SYGVNS. The V gene end was trimmed by 8 bases and the J gene end by 7 bases; junction bases not matched to a gene: 3. Written as DNA, the CDR3 is TGTGCCAGCGCTGGGACAGGGAATTCACCCCTCCACTTT. It yields the protein CASAGTGNSPLHF.

Turning to this clonotype: At one end the junction does not follow the germline gene, possibly because of a read error. V is TRBV24-1 and J is TRBJ1-5; no firm D call. The CDR3 spans 12 residues. Germline lookup yields CDR1 KGHDR and CDR2 SFDVKD. CDR3 coding DNA: TGTGCCATCAGTGATCCCTCGGGGTCCCAGCATTTT. It yields the protein CAISDPSGSQHF.

This clonotype came up many times. The chain combines TRBV29-1 with TRBJ2-5; 9 nucleotides match TRBD2. In germline, CDR1 is SQVTM, CDR2 ANQGSEA. Trimming at V came to 4 bases and at J to 1 base, leaving 4 bases not matched to a gene. This CDR3 comprises 14 residues. The CDR3 DNA sequence: TGCAGCGTTGTGCTAGCGGGGAGCCAAGAGACCCAGTACTTC. Its translation is CSVVLAGSQETQYF.

In its sample, this clonotype was seen many times. V and J are TRBV20-1 and TRBJ1-1, with D maybe TRBD1 (5 bases). The length of the CDR3 is 14 residues. V lost 6 bases and J lost 4, with 18 bases in between. The germline V gene has CDR1 DFQATT and CDR2 SNEGSKA (reference sequence). CDR3 nucleotides: TGCAGTGCGGGTCGAGGCAGGGTTTCCACTGAAGCTTTCTTT. This gives the protein CSAGRGRVSTEAFF.

The V and J genes are TRBV20-1 and TRBJ2-7; no definite D call. V was clipped by 5 bases and J by 1 base, with 12 bases between them. CDR3 size: 13 residues. Germline CDR1 reads DFQATT; CDR2 reads SNEGSKA (reference sequence). The CDR3 sequence: CSAPRQDSYEQYF. Here the CDR3 DNA reads TGCAGTGCTCCCCGTCAGGATTCCTACGAGCAGTACTTC.

This clonotype occurred many times. The rearrangement joins TRBV7-6 to TRBJ2-7, with a possible D match to TRBD1 (5 bases). The CDR3 runs to 14 residues. Per the germline V gene, CDR1 is SGHVS and CDR2 is FNYEAQ. Between the trimmed V and J ends, which lost 1 base and 6 bases, there was a span of 13 bases. CDR3 protein: CASSLGLGAAEQYF. The CDR3, as DNA: TGTGCCAGCAGCTTAGGCCTAGGGGCGGCCGAGCAGTACTTC.

This clonotype showed up many times. The chain uses TRBV20-1 and TRBJ2-1; 11 nucleotides match TRBD1. With V trimmed by 3 bases and J by 12 bases, 10 bases remained unmatched. Per germline, CDR1 DFQATT and CDR2 SNEGSKA (reference sequence). This CDR3 comprises 14 residues. The chain's CDR3 is CSAREGQGGRLQFF. The CDR3 DNA is TGCAGTGCTAGGGAGGGACAGGGGGGGAGATTGCAGTTCTTC.

Ten or more counts support this clonotype. This chain connects TRBV15 to TRBJ2-1; the D gene is possibly TRBD2 (5 bases). From germline, CDR1 is LNHNV and CDR2 YYDKDF (reference sequence). V lost 1 base and J 0 bases, leaving 13 bases between the germline ends. The length of the CDR3 is 17 residues. The CDR3 protein is CATSRGSGSGSYNEQFF. Written as DNA, the CDR3 is TGTGCCACCAGCAGAGGAAGTGGGAGCGGCTCCTACAATGAGCAGTTCTTC.